This record covers a single TCR beta chain. What it binds is not known. One entry per CDR3 protein results from TCRdb running MiXCR on the 5' RACE reads. There are approximately 300,000 distinct CDR3 sequences in the sample; 15% to 20% occur only once, and roughly 21% lies in the top ten. This sample was taken from a study of T-cell memory formation after mild COVID-19. General study findings and limits: Among CD4+ contracting clones, most were CM and EM, and CD8+ ones EMRA.

V shed 3 bases and J shed 4 bases, with 15 bases lying between them. CDR1 and CDR2 from the germline V gene are SGHRS and YFSETQ. The CDR3 has 15 residues. Sequenced input: PBMCs or a T cell subset sorted from them (not recorded which). V gene TRBV5-1 combines with J gene TRBJ2-3; possibly TRBD2 for D (6 bases). The clonotype was recovered from a man aged 18 to 35 who had mild COVID-19 (a few samples of this study predate the infection). Cell type and time point are not known. CDR3 amino acids: CASSSGGMVADTQYF. DNA for the CDR3: TGCGCCAGCAGCTCCGGGGGAATGGTCGCAGATACGCAGTATTTT.